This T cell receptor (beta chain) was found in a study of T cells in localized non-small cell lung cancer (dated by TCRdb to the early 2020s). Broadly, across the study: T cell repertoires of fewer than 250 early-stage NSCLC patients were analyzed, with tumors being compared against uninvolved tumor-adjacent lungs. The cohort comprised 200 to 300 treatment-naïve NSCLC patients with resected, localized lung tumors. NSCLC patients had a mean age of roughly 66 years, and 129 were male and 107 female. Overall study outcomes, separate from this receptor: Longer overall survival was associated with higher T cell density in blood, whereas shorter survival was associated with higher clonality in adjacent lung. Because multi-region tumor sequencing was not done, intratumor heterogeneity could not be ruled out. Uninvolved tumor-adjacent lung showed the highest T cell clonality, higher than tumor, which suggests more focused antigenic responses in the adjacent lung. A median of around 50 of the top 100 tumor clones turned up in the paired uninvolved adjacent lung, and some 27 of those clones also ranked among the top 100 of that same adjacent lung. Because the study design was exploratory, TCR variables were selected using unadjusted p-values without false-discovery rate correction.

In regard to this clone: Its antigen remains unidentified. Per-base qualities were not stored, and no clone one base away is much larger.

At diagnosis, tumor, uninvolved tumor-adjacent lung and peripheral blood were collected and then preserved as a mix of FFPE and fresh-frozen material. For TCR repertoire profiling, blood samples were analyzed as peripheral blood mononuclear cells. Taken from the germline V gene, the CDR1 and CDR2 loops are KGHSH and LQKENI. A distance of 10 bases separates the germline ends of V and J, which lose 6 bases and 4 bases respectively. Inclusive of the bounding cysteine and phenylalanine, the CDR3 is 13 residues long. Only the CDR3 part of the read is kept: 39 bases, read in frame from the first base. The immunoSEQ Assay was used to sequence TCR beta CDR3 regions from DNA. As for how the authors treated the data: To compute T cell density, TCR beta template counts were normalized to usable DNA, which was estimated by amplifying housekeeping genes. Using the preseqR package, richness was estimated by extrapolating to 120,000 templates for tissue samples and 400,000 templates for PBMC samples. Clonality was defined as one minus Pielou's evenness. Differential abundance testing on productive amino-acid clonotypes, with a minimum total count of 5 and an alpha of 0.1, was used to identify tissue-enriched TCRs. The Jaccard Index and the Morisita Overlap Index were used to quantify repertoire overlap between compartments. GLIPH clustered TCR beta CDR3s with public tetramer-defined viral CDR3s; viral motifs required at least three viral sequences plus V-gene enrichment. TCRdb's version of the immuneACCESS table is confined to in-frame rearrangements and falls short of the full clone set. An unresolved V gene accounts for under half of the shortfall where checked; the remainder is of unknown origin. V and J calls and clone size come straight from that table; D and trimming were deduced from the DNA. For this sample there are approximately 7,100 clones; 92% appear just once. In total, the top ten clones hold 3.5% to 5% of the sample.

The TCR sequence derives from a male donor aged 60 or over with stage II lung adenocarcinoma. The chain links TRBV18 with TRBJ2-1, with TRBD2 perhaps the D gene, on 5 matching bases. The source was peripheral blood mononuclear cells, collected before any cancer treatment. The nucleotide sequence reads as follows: TGTGCCAGCTCCTTAGCGTCTTACAATGAGCAGTTCTTC. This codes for CASSLASYNEQFF.